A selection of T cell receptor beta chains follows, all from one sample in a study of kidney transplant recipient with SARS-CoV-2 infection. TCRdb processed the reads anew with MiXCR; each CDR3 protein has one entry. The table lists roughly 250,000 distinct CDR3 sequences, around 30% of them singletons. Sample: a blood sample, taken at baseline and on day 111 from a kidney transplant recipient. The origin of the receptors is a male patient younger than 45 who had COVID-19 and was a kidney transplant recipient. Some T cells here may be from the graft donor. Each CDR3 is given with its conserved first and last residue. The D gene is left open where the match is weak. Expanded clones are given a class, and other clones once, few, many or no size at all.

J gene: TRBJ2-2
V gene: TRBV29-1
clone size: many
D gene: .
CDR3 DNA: TGCAGCGTTGAGGGTCAGAACACCGGGGAGCTGTTTTTT
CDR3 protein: CSVEGQNTGELFF

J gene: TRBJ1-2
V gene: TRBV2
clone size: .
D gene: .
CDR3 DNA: TGTGCCAGCAGTTATTCAAATTACCGACGAAAGACCTATGGCTACACCTTC
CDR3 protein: CASSYSNYRRKTYGYTF

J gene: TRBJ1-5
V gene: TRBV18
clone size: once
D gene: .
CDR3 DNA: TGTGCCAGCTCACCTGGGGGGGATCAGCCCCAGCATTTT
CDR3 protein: CASSPGGDQPQHF

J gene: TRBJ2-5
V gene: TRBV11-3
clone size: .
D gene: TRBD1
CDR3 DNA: TGTGCCAGCAGCTCCAACAGGGGGCAGGGGGAGACCCAGTACTTC
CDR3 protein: CASSSNRGQGETQYF

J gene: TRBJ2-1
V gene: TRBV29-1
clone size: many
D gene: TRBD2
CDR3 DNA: TGCAGCGTTGAAGCCACTAGCGGGTGGAGCTCCTACAATGAGCAGTTCTTC
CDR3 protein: CSVEATSGWSSYNEQFF

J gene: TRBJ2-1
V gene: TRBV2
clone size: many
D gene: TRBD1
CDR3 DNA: TGTGCCAGCAGCGCAGACAGGGCGGGTGAGCAGTTCTTC
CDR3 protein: CASSADRAGEQFF

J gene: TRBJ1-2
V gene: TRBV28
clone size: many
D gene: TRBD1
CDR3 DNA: TGTGCCAGCAGTCTAAGGGACAGCTATGGCTACACCTTC
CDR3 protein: CASSLRDSYGYTF

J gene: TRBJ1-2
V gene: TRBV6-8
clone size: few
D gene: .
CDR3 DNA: TGTGCCAGCAGTTCCTGGGTACGCTCTAGAAAGACCTATGGCTACACCTTC
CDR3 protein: CASSSWVRSRKTYGYTF

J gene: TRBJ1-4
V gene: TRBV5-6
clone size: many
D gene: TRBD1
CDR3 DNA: TGTGCCAGCAGCTTGCCCGGGACAGGGTTTACGGAGGGGGAAAAACTGTTTTTT
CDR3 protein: CASSLPGTGFTEGEKLFF

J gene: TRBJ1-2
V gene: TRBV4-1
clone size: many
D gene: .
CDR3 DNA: TGCGCCAGCAGCCAAGACAGGGTCCGCTATGGCTACACCTTC
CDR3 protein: CASSQDRVRYGYTF

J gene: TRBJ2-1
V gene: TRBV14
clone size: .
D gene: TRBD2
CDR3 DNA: TGTGCCAGCAGCCGGAGACTAGCGGGAGGTTCCGCCAGTGAGCAGTTCTTC
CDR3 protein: CASSRRLAGGSASEQFF

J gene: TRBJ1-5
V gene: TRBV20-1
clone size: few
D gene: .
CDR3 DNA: TGCAGTGCTAGAATCGCAGGGAGTCAGCCCCAGCATTTT
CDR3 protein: CSARIAGSQPQHF

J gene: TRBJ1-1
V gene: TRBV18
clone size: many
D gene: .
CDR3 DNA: TGTGCCAGCTCTATCGAGGTAATTGGCACTGAAGCTTTCTTT
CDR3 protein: CASSIEVIGTEAFF

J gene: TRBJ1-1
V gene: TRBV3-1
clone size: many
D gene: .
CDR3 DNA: TGTGCCAGCAGCTGGGTTTATCCCATTTCAATTCGCACTGAAGCTTTCTTT
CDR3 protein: CASSWVYPISIRTEAFF

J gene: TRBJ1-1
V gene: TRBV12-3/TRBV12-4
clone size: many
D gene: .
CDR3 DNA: TGTGCCAGCAGTTTAATTGCGGAGAACACTGAAGCTTTCTTT
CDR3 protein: CASSLIAENTEAFF

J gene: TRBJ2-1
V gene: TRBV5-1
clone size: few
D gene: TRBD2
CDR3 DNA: TGCGCCAGCAGCGACACGGGAGGTCTTAATGAGCAGTTCTTC
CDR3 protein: CASSDTGGLNEQFF

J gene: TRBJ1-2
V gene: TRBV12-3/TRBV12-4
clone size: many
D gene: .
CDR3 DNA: TGTGCCAGCACCGAGGGGCAGGGGCAGTATCTGGGCTATGGCTACACCTTC
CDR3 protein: CASTEGQGQYLGYGYTF

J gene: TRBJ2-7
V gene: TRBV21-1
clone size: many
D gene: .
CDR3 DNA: TGTGCCAGCAGCAAGCCGAGGGGAGCCAGAGAAACCTACGAGCAGTACTTC
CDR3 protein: CASSKPRGARETYEQYF

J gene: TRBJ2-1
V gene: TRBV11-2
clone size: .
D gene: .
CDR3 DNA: TGTGCCAGCAGCTTGAGGTCGAACAATGAGCAGTTCTTC
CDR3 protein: CASSLRSNNEQFF

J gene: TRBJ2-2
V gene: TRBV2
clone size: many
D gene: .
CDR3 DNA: TGTGCCAGCAGCCTTCGGGGCGGGTGGAACACCGGGGAGCTGTTTTTT
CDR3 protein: CASSLRGGWNTGELFF

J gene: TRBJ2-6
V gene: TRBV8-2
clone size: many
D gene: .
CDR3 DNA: TGTGGCATGTTGCCGAGGATAACACAAAGTCGGGCCAACGTCCTGACTTTC
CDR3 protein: CGMLPRITQSRANVLTF

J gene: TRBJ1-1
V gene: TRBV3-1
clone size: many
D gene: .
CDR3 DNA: TGTGCCAGCAGCATCGGTTCTCCCATTTCAATTCGCACTGAAGCTTTCTTT
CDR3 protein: CASSIGSPISIRTEAFF

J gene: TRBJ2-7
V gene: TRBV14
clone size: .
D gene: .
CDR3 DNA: TGTGCCGGTAGCCAAGTGGGGGGATTCTACGAGCAGTACTTC
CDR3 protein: CAGSQVGGFYEQYF

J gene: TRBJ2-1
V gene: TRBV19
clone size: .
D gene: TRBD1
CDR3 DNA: TGTGCCAGTAGTAGGAGCCAGGGGGCCTACAATGAGCAGTTCTTC
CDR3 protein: CASSRSQGAYNEQFF

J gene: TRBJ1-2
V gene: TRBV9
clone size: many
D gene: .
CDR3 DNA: TGTGCCAGCTTTGGAAAGTACTCAAGAAAGACCTATGGCTACACCTTC
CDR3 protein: CASFGKYSRKTYGYTF

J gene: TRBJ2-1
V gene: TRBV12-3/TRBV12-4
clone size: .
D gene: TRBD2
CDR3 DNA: TGTGCCAGCAGTGTCGGGACTAGCGGGATAGGTGAGCAGTTCTTC
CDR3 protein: CASSVGTSGIGEQFF

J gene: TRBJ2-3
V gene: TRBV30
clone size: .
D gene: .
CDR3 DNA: TGTGCCTGGAGTGTAGAGAGAGGGGCAGATACGCAGTATTTT
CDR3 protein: CAWSVERGADTQYF

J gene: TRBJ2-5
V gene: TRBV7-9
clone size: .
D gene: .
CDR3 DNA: TGTGCCAGCAGCTTCTGGGAAGAGACCCAGTACTTC
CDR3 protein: CASSFWEETQYF

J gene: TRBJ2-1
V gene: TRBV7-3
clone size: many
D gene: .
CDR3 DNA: TGTGCCAGCAGAGGGGCTAGCAATGAGCAGTTCTTC
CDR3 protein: CASRGASNEQFF

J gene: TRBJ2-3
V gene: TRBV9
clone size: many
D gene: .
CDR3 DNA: TGTGCCAGCAGCCCTCAGTCGTCGGATTCTACGCAGTATTTT
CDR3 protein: CASSPQSSDSTQYF

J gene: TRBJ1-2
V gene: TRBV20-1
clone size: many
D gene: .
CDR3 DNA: TGCAGTGCTAGGGGTCCGAGGCTGTTAGGTGGCTACACCTTC
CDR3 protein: CSARGPRLLGGYTF

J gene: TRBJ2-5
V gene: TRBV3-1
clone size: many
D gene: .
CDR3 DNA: TGTGCCAGCAGCTTGTTTAGTCCCATTTCTTTCTCTGAGACCCAGTACTTC
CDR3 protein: CASSLFSPISFSETQYF

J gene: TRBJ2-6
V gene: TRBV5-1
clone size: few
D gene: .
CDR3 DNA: TGCGCCAGCAGCTTGGGCAGCGACAGTATTCAGGGGGCCAACGTCCTGACTTTC
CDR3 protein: CASSLGSDSIQGANVLTF

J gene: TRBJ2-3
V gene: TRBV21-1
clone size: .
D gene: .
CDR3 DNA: TGTGCCAGCAGGGAGCCATTAGCTACAGTCATGCAAGATACGCAGTATTTT
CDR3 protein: CASREPLATVMQDTQYF

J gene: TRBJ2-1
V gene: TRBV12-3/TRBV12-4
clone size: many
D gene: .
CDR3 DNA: TGTGCCAGCAGTTTAGCGGGATTGGCGCGCGAGCAGTTCTTC
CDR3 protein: CASSLAGLAREQFF

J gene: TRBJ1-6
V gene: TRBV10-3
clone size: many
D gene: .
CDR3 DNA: TGTGCCATCAGTGAGCCTTCGTCACCCCTCCACTTT
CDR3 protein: CAISEPSSPLHF

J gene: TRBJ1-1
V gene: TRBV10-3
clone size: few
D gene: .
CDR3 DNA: TGTGCCATCAGTGAGGTCCTGGTGGAGGGAAGGAATGAAGCTTTCTTT
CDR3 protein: CAISEVLVEGRNEAFF

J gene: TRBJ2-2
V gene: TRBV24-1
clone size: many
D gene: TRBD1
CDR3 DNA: TGTGCCACCGCGGGGACAGGGGTTGGCGGGGAGCTGTTTTTT
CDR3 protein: CATAGTGVGGELFF

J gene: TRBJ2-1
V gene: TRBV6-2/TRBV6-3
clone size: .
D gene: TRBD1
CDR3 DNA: TGTGCCAGCAGTTACGAGAGGACAGGGAATAATGAGCAGTTCTTC
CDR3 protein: CASSYERTGNNEQFF

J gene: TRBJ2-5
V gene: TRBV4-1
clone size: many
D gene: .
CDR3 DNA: TGCGCCAGCAGCCAAAAGAGGGGGTCTAGCGGAAAAGAGACCCAGTACTTC
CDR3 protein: CASSQKRGSSGKETQYF

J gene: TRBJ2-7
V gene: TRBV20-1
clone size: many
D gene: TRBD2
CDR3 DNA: TGCAGTGCTAGGGTCCTAGCGGGTTTAAACCCCTACGAGCAGTACTTC
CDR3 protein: CSARVLAGLNPYEQYF

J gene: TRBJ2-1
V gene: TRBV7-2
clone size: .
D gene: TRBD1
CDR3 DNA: TGTGCCAGCAGCTTAGCGAGTGGCGGGACAGGGAGCTCCTACAATGAGCAGTTCTTC
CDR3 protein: CASSLASGGTGSSYNEQFF

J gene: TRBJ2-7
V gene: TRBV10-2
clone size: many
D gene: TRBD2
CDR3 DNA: TGCGCCAGCAATCCCGGGGCTAGCGGGAGGGCCCAGTACGAGCAGTACTTC
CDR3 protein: CASNPGASGRAQYEQYF

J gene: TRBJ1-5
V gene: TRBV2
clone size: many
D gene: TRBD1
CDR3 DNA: TGTGCCAGCAGTGCGGACAGGAGCAATCAGCCCCAGCATTTT
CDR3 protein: CASSADRSNQPQHF

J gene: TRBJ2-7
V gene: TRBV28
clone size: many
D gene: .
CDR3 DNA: TGTGCCAGCAGTTTATTTCCAGGTTACTCCTACGAGCAGTACTTC
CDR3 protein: CASSLFPGYSYEQYF

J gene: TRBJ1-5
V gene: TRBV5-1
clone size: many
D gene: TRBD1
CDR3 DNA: TGCGCCAGCAGCTTGGACCCGGCAGGGGGGAATCAGCCCCAGCATTTT
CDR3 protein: CASSLDPAGGNQPQHF

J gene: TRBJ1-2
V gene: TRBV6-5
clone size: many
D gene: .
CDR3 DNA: TGTGCCAGCAGTTCCAATACCTCTATGCGAAAGACCTATGGCTACACCTTC
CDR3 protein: CASSSNTSMRKTYGYTF

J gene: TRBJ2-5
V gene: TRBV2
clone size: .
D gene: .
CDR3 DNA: TGTGCCAGCACTCCAAGGGTAGCCCGTGGGCGAGAGACCCAGTACTTC
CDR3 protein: CASTPRVARGRETQYF

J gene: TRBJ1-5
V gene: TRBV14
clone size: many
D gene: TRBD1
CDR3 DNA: TGTGCCAGCAGCCCGGGACAGACCCCGTGGCCCCAGCATTTT
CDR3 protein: CASSPGQTPWPQHF